This T cell receptor (beta chain) was retrieved from a study of cytomegalovirus exposure and HLA in healthy donors. Overall study results and limits: The tendency of first-cohort TCR clusters to co-occur in the 120 validation repertoires was identified by a subsequent analysis. High sensitivity and specificity were reportedly achieved when the classifier diagnosed cytomegalovirus status.

As to this clone: No antigen is known for it.

The CDR3 spans 19 residues. Deletions cut 3 bases from V and 0 bases from J, with 23 bases between. Germline loops: CDR1 GTSNPN, CDR2 SVGIG (reference sequence). Here immunoSEQ multiplex PCR was the method, and the copy in TCRdb shows in-frame clones only, minus some. Here the sample spans 150,000 to 200,000 clones, roughly 88% being singletons. J is TRBJ1-4 and V is TRBV30; D gene ambiguous. Sequenced material: PBMCs. The receptor comes from a young woman in good health and CMV-seronegative. The CDR3 DNA sequence: TGTGCCTGGAGAACCAATATGCGGGCCCTGAGTACAACTAATGAAAAACTGTTTTTT. Amino acid sequence: CAWRTNMRALSTTNEKLFF.